Listed here is a single TCR beta chain. Its antigen is unidentified. Deep-level assay runs were performed. Profiled with immunoSEQ multiplex PCR; TCRdb holds only in-frame clones, not every one. The sample consists of about a million clones, about 70% of them appearing once. This specimen belongs to a study of shared clonotypes between healthy human individuals. Study-wide points: The low donor count limited represented genetic and exposure-history diversity.

CDR3 length: 16 amino acids. CDR1 is SGHTA and CDR2 is FQGNSA in the germline V gene. Trimming took off 4 bases at V and 1 base at J, with 14 bases between the two ends. The sequence was collected from a man between 18 and 29 years old in good health. Sequencing input: memory CD4+ T cells sorted from blood. The subset: CD45RA-negative fraction. J is TRBJ2-1 and V is TRBV7-2; D possibly corresponds to TRBD2 (6 bases). CDR3 nucleotide sequence: TGTGCCAGCAGCTCCACCGGGACTGCTTCCTACAATGAGCAGTTCTTC. Its protein is CASSSTGTASYNEQFF.